The 2 T cell receptor beta chains below all came from one sample that was sequenced in a study of cytomegalovirus exposure and HLA in healthy donors. 13 Jbeta primers and 60 Vbeta primers were used for the PCR. Clones were read by immunoSEQ multiplex PCR, and TCRdb kept only the in-frame ones, dropping some. There are 200,000 or so clones in the sample; approximately 82% occur only once, and over 3.5% lies in the top ten. The sample taken for sequencing was PBMCs. The receptors shown here come from a male donor in good health and CMV-seronegative.

The chain has TRBV7-8 and TRBJ2-3, with D possibly being TRBD1 (6 bases). This CDR3 is built from 15 residues. Germline CDR1 and CDR2: SGHVS and FQNEAQ. V was pared by 1 base and J by 6 bases, with 14 bases between. CDR3 in DNA: TGTGCCAGCAGCTTAGTTCTCACAGGGTCCGATACGCAGTATTTT. It translates to CASSLVLTGSDTQYF. The full variable domain, completed using reference TRBV7-8 and TRBJ2-3, is GAGVSQSPRYKVAKRGQDVALRCDPISGHVSLFWYQQALGQGPEFLTYFQNEAQLDKSGLPSDRFFAERPEGSVSTLKIQRTQQEDSAVYLCASSLVLTGSDTQYFGPGTRLTVL.

This chain uses TRBV28 with TRBJ2-5; unclear D gene. The better agreement between TRBJ2-7 and the DNA end casts doubt on the J call. Germline loops: CDR1 MDHEN, CDR2 SYDVKM. CDR3 length: 15 residues. In nucleotides, the CDR3 is TGTGCCAGCAGTTTAGGCGGAGCCGAATCCTACGAGCAGTACTTC. Its protein is CASSLGGAESYEQYF.